A single sample is the source of the 29 T cell receptor beta chains below, sequenced in a study of blood T cells in healthy people across ages. Sample-barcoded 5' priming and a J-beta primer mix drove a second PCR of 7 to 11 cycles. One entry per CDR3 protein results from TCRdb running MiXCR on the 5' RACE reads. The data hold 1.2 million to 1.5 million distinct CDR3 sequences, with 42% observed a single time. Sequenced input: blood. These receptor sequences come from a woman aged 18-30 years in good health.

This chain links TRBV28 with TRBJ1-2; TRBD1 aligns across 7 bases. Germline CDR1 MDHEN, CDR2 SYDVKM. V shed 6 bases, J shed 4 bases, and the junction held 11 bases outside the gene matches. The CDR3 has 15 amino acids. The CDR3 DNA sequence: TGTGCCAGCAGCTACGGACAGGCCCTGCCCTATGGCTACACCTTC. Residues: CASSYGQALPYGYTF.

This clonotype has just a few counts. This sequence joins TRBV5-5 and TRBJ2-7, with TRBD1 matching 10 bases. The V and J ends lost 4 bases and 4 bases, in that order; junction bases with no gene match: 8. The germline V gene has CDR1 SGHKS and CDR2 YYEKEE (reference sequence). CDR3 size: 15 residues. The CDR3 here is CASSLGQGVRYEQYF. The CDR3 bases are TGTGCCAGCAGCCTAGGACAGGGGGTCCGATACGAGCAGTACTTC.

The chain carries TRBV5-1 and TRBJ1-2; no reliable D call. Trimming took off 1 base at V and 5 bases at J, with 18 bases between the two ends. Germline values: CDR1 SGHRS, CDR2 YFSETQ. The CDR3 sequence is 16 residues long. In nucleotides, the CDR3 is TGCGCCAGCAGCTTGTCACAGCGCCTGGGCCGGTATGGCTACACCTTC. This sequence encodes CASSLSQRLGRYGYTF. The complete variable domain, with remaining parts taken from reference TRBV5-1 and TRBJ1-2, reads KAGVTQTPRYLIKTRGQQVTLSCSPISGHRSVSWYQQTPGQGLQFLFEYFSETQRNKGNFPGRFSGRQFSNSRSEMNVSTLELGDSALYLCASSLSQRLGRYGYTFGSGTRLTVV.

This clonotype was counted a few times. The rearrangement uses TRBV20-1 and TRBJ2-1; 9 bases agree with TRBD2. Germline CDR1 is DFQATT and CDR2 is SNEGSKA (reference sequence). The ends lost 1 base at V and 1 base at J; junction bases unmatched: 11. There are 18 residues in the CDR3. In DNA, the CDR3 is TGCAGTGCTAGAGGGCTCGGGGAACTAGCGGGTTCCTACAATGAGCAGTTCTTC. It is translated as CSARGLGELAGSYNEQFF.

V is TRBV2 and J is TRBJ2-5; D perhaps matches TRBD2 (5 bases). Germline CDR1 reads SNHLY; CDR2 reads FYNNEI. Trimming took 7 bases from V and 1 from J, leaving 10 bases between them. The CDR3 loop spans 13 amino acids. The CDR3 protein is CASTQEVQETQYF. CDR3 bases: TGTGCCAGCACCCAGGAGGTCCAAGAGACCCAGTACTTC.

Only a few counts were recorded for this clonotype. The chain links TRBV5-1 to TRBJ2-1; D tentatively fits TRBD1 or TRBD2 (5 bases each). Germline CDR1 and CDR2: SGHRS and YFSETQ. V lost 4 bases and J lost 8, with 19 bases in between. The CDR3 extends over 15 amino acids. DNA of the CDR3: TGCGCCAGCAGCCTGGGTTTGAGGGGCCGGGATGAGCAGTTCTTC. This codes for CASSLGLRGRDEQFF.

The chain joins TRBV10-2 to TRBJ1-4; no clear D gene. The CDR3 is made up of 13 amino acids. CDR1 and CDR2 from the germline V gene are WSHSY and SAAADI. Trimming stripped 3 bases from V and 8 bases from J, with 10 bases between. The CDR3 loop reads CASSEFNFEKLFF. The CDR3 DNA reads as TGCGCCAGCAGTGAATTCAACTTCGAAAAACTGTTTTTT.

The V call is TRBV18, the J call TRBJ2-5; D not certain. Trimming removed 1 base at V and 4 bases at J, with 7 bases between. Germline V gene sequence: CDR1 KGHSH, CDR2 LQKENI. The CDR3 spans 13 residues. DNA for the CDR3: TGTGCCAGCTCACCACTCGGTCCAGAGACCCAGTACTTC. Amino acid sequence: CASSPLGPETQYF.

The rearrangement joins TRBV20-1 to TRBJ2-4; 12 bases match TRBD2. The trim removed 3 bases at V and 5 bases at J, leaving 2 bases unmatched. This CDR3 region has 14 residues. The V gene's germline CDR1 is DFQATT and CDR2 SNEGSKA (reference sequence). CDR3 nucleotide sequence: TGCAGTGCTAGGCGACTAGCGGGGGAAAACATTCAGTACTTC. Translating it yields CSARRLAGENIQYF.

The chain recombines TRBV29-1 with TRBJ2-5; D is possibly TRBD1 (5 bases). Germline CDR1 and CDR2: SQVTM and ANQGSEA. V was shortened by 4 bases and J by 5 bases, with 11 bases between the two germline ends. This CDR3 is 12 amino acids long. In DNA form, the CDR3 reads TGCAGCGTTGTTCGACCAGGGGAGACCCAGTACTTC. Amino acid sequence: CSVVRPGETQYF.

There are many counts of this clonotype. This chain links TRBV20-1 with TRBJ2-3, with D possibly being TRBD2 (5 bases). This CDR3 spans 14 amino acids. Germline V gene lookup returns CDR1 DFQATT and CDR2 SNEGSKA (reference sequence). Trimming cost V 0 bases and J 4 bases, with 11 bases left between them. This CDR3 is CSARELGNADTQYF. The CDR3 coding sequence is TGCAGTGCTAGAGAACTAGGAAACGCAGATACGCAGTATTTT.

Remarks on this clonotype: This sequence may be a read error, since a much larger clone differs from it by one base. The chain has TRBV21-1 and TRBJ2-5; the D call of TRBD1 is as the table states it, not checked on the DNA. The J call may be wrong; the DNA end is better matched by TRBJ2-7. TRBV21-1 is recorded as a pseudogene. The CDR3 consists of 15 residues. CDR3 DNA sequence: TGTGCCAGCAGCAAAAGCCCAGGGGGTACCTGCGAGCAGTACTTC. Amino acid sequence: CASSKSPGGTCEQYF.

This clonotype showed up just a few times. This sequence joins TRBV3-1 and TRBJ2-3; D call uncertain. This CDR3 region has 17 residues. Germline-derived CDR1 and CDR2 are LGHDT and YNNKEL (reference sequence). Deletions cut 0 bases from V and 0 bases from J, with 13 bases between. For the CDR3, the DNA is TGTGCCAGCAGCCAAGAGGCGCAGCGACCTAGCACAGATACGCAGTATTTT. It encodes CASSQEAQRPSTDTQYF.

This clonotype has just a few counts. The V and J genes are TRBV10-3 and TRBJ2-3; 7 nucleotides agree with TRBD1. The germline V gene has CDR1 ENHRY and CDR2 SYGVKD. This CDR3 is built from 15 residues. The J segment lost 4 bases and the V segment lost 2 bases, leaving 6 bases of the junction unmatched. CDR3 protein: CAISEPRTGPDTQYF. CDR3 in DNA: TGTGCCATCAGTGAGCCCCGGACAGGCCCAGATACGCAGTATTTT.

The rearrangement uses TRBV27 and TRBJ1-2; maybe TRBD1 (5 bases). The V end was cut by 9 bases, the J end by 1 base, with 15 bases between. This CDR3 is built from 14 residues. Germline values: CDR1 MNHEY, CDR2 SMNVEV (reference sequence). The CDR3 DNA is TGTGCCAGTTCGGGGGGATCCCTTAACTATGGCTACACCTTC. It specifies CASSGGSLNYGYTF.

On this clonotype: This could be a read error, since a much larger clone is one nucleotide away. The J gene is TRBJ2-1, the V gene TRBV29-1, with D possibly called TRBD1 or TRBD2 (5 bases each). Trimming removed 0 bases at V and 11 bases at J, with 11 bases between. CDR3 length: 12 residues. Per germline, CDR1 SQVTM and CDR2 ANQGSEA. In nucleotides, the CDR3 is TGCAGCGTTGAAGATGAGGGGAATAAGCAGTTCTTC. Translation gives CSVEDEGNKQFF.

The genes are TRBV6-2 or TRBV6-3 and TRBJ1-4, with D perhaps TRBD1 (5 bases). The CDR3 runs to 15 residues. Germline values: CDR1 MNHEY, CDR2 SVGEGT. Trimming removed 3 bases from V and 6 bases from J, with 14 bases in between. The CDR3 bases are TGTGCCAGCAGTTATCCAGGGTTGGAGGATGAAAAACTGTTTTTT. Its translation: CASSYPGLEDEKLFF.

The gene calls are TRBV5-8 and TRBJ2-3, with 7 bases that match TRBD2. V dropped 0 bases and J dropped 2; count of bases not matched to a gene: 9. Germline loops: CDR1 SGHTS, CDR2 YDEGEE. The CDR3 is 17 amino acids. The CDR3 DNA reads as TGTGCCAGCAGCTTGGTATCGGCTAGCGGTTACACAGATACGCAGTATTTT. It translates to CASSLVSASGYTDTQYF.

V usage is TRBV4-1 and J usage is TRBJ2-3; D is unresolved. The V gene lost 0 bases and the J gene lost 2 bases, with 12 bases spanning the gap. The CDR3 length is 16 residues. CDR1 and CDR2 from the germline V gene are MGHRA and YSYEKL. This CDR3 reads CASSQDLGAPTDTQYF. The CDR3 nucleotides read TGCGCCAGCAGCCAAGATCTGGGTGCCCCCACAGATACGCAGTATTTT.

Only a few counts were recorded for this clonotype. This chain uses TRBV29-1 with TRBJ2-3; 8 bases align to TRBD2. V shed 1 base and J 6 bases; nucleotides not matched to a gene: 3. Germline CDR1 is SQVTM and CDR2 is ANQGSEA. The CDR3 has 13 residues. The CDR3 region is CSVEGGLDDTQYF. As DNA, the CDR3 is TGCAGCGTTGAAGGGGGACTAGACGATACGCAGTATTTT.

This clonotype was seen only once. The chain couples TRBV3-1 to TRBJ2-4, with 9 bases identical to TRBD2. Germline loops: CDR1 LGHDT, CDR2 YNNKEL (reference sequence). CDR3 size: 16 residues. After removal of 3 bases from V and 4 bases from J, the junction contained 7 bases not matched to a gene. CDR3 bases: TGTGCCAGCAGCCAGGCCGTGACTAGCGGAAAAAACATTCAGTACTTC. This encodes CASSQAVTSGKNIQYF.

In DNA form, the CDR3 reads TGTGCCACCACGGGCGGACCACCCACAGATACGCAGTATTTT. This sequence encodes CATTGGPPTDTQYF. The gene calls are TRBV24-1 and TRBJ2-3; D is ambiguous. CDR3 length: 14 amino acids. The germline V gene encodes CDR1 KGHDR and CDR2 SFDVKD. Trimming stripped 8 bases from V and 2 bases from J, with 13 bases between.

V and J are TRBV5-1 and TRBJ2-5; D not resolved. Trimming cost V 0 bases and J 7 bases, with 10 bases left between them. The germline V gene has CDR1 SGHRS and CDR2 YFSETQ. CDR3 length: 13 amino acids. In nucleotides, the CDR3 is TGCGCCAGCAGCTTGGACGCTTATGGGACCCAGTACTTC. Protein sequence: CASSLDAYGTQYF.

This chain connects TRBV27 to TRBJ2-2; 9 bases line up with TRBD1. CDR1 and CDR2 from the germline V gene are MNHEY and SMNVEV (reference sequence). The V gene end was trimmed by 6 bases and the J gene end by 4 bases; junction bases not matched to a gene: 6. The length of the CDR3 is 15 residues. DNA of the CDR3: TGTGCCAGCAGATGGACAGGGGCCGGCACCGGGGAGCTGTTTTTT. It encodes CASRWTGAGTGELFF.

The V call is TRBV20-1, the J call TRBJ1-2, with D uncertain. Germline lookup yields CDR1 DFQATT and CDR2 SNEGSKA (reference sequence). Trimming pared 0 bases from V and 8 bases from J, leaving 16 bases between. This CDR3 contains 14 residues. CDR3 bases: TGCAGTGCTAGAGATGTCCGTTATCAAGTGGGCTACACCTTC. Amino acid sequence: CSARDVRYQVGYTF.

The chain couples TRBV7-9 to TRBJ2-4; 8 positions agree with TRBD1. V gave up 0 bases and J gave up 1 base; unmatched junction bases: 5. This CDR3 has 17 residues. Per the germline V gene, CDR1 is SEHNR and CDR2 is FQNEAQ (reference sequence). The CDR3 bases are TGTGCCAGCAGCTTAGCGTGGCAGGGGGCGGCCAAAAACATTCAGTACTTC. Residues: CASSLAWQGAAKNIQYF.

This clonotype has just a few counts. The V and J genes are TRBV2 and TRBJ2-7; D is unresolved. Germline V gene sequence: CDR1 SNHLY, CDR2 FYNNEI. This CDR3 has 14 amino acids. V was pared by 1 base and J by 0 bases, with 7 bases between. The CDR3 DNA reads TGTGCCAGCAGTGAAGGGATATTCTCCTACGAGCAGTACTTC. Amino acids: CASSEGIFSYEQYF.

This clonotype was observed a few times. The J gene is TRBJ1-2, the V gene TRBV12-3 or TRBV12-4; 10 nucleotides line up with TRBD1. The CDR3 sequence is 16 residues long. V lost 4 bases, J lost 4 bases, and 9 bases stayed unmatched. CDR3 sequence: CASSSQRTGGGYGYTF. The CDR3 bases are TGTGCCAGCAGTTCTCAGAGGACAGGGGGTGGCTATGGCTACACCTTC.

The chain uses TRBV27 and TRBJ2-3, with D possibly TRBD1 on 7 matching bases. Per germline, CDR1 MNHEY and CDR2 SMNVEV (reference sequence). Between the trimmed V and J ends, which lost 5 bases and 6 bases, there was a span of 18 bases. The CDR3 is made up of 15 amino acids. The CDR3 region has the DNA TGTGCCAGCAGTCCGTACACCAGGGGGAGGGATACGCAGTATTTT. Its translation is CASSPYTRGRDTQYF.